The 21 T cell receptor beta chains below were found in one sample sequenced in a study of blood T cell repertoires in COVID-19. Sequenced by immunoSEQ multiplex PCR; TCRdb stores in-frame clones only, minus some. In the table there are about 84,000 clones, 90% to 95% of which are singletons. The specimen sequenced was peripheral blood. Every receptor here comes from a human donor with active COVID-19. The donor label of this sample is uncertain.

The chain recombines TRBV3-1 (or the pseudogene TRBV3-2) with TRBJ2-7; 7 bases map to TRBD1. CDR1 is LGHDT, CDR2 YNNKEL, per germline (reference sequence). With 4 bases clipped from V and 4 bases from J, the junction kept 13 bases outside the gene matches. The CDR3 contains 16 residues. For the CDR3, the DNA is TGTGCCAGCAGCCCCAGGACAGGCCCCGGTCCGTACGAGCAGTACTTC. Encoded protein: CASSPRTGPGPYEQYF.

CDR3 in amino acids: CASSYPGGGINEQFF. For the CDR3, the DNA is TGTGCCAGCAGTTACCCGGGTGGGGGGATCAATGAGCAGTTCTTC. The chain couples TRBV6-5 to TRBJ2-1; D may be TRBD2 (6 bases). CDR3 size: 15 residues. The germline CDR1 and CDR2 sequences are MNHEY and SVGAGI. V dropped 2 bases and J dropped 6 bases, with 14 bases sitting between them.

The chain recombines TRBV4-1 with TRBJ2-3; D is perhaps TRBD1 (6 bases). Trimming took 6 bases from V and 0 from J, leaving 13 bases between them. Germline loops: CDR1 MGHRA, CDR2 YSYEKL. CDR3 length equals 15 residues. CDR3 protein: CASRDSITSTDTQYF. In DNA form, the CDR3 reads TGCGCCAGCAGGGACAGTATTACTAGCACAGATACGCAGTATTTT.

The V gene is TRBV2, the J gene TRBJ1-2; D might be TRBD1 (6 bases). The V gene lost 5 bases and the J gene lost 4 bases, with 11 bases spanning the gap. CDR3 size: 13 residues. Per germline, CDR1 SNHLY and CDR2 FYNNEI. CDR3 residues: CASSLGQTYGYTF. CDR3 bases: TGTGCCAGCAGTTTAGGACAGACCTATGGCTACACCTTC.

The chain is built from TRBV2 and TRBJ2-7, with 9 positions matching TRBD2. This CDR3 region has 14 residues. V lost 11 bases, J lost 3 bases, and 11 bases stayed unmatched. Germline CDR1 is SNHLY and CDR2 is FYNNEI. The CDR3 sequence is CAGREGSNLYEQYF. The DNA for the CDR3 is TGTGCCGGGCGGGAGGGGTCAAATCTCTACGAGCAGTACTTC.

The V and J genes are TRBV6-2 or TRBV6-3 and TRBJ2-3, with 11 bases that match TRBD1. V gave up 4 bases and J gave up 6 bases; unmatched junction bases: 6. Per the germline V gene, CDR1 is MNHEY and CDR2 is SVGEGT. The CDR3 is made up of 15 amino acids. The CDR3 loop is CASSFRTGGMDTQYF. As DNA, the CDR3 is TGTGCCAGCAGTTTCAGGACAGGGGGCATGGATACGCAGTATTTT.

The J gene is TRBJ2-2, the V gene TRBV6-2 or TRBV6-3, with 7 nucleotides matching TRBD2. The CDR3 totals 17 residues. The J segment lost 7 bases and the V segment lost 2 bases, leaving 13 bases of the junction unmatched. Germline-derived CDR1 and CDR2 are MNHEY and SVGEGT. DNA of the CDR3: TGTGCCAGCAGTTACCTCAGCGGCCCCAAGCGGGGCGGGGAGCTGTTTTTT. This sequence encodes CASSYLSGPKRGGELFF.

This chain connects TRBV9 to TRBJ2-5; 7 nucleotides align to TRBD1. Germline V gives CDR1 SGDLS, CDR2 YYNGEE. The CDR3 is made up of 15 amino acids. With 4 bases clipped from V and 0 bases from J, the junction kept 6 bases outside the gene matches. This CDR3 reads CASSPEGAYQETQYF. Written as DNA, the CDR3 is TGTGCCAGCAGCCCCGAGGGGGCGTACCAAGAGACCCAGTACTTC.

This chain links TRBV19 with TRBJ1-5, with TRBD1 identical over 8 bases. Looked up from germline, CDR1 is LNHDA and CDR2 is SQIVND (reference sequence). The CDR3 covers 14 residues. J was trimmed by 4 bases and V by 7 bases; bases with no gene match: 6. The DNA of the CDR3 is TGTGCCAGTACCCGGACAGGGATAAATCAGCCCCAGCATTTT. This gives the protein CASTRTGINQPQHF.

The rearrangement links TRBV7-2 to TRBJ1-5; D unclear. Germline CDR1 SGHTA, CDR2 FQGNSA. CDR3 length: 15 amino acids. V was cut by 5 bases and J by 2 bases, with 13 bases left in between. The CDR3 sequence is CASSPWGARNQPQHF. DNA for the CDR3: TGTGCCAGCAGCCCGTGGGGAGCGCGCAATCAGCCCCAGCATTTT.

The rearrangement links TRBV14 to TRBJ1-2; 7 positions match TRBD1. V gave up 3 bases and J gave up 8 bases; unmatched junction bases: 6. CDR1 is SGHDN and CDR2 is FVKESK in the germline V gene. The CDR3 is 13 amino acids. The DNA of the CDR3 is TGTGCCAGCAGCCAGTTGAGGGGGCAAGGCTACACCTTC. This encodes CASSQLRGQGYTF. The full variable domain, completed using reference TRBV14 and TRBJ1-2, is EAGVTQFPSHSVIEKGQTVTLRCDPISGHDNLYWYRRVMGKEIKFLLHFVKESKQDESGMPNNRFLAERTGGTYSTLKVQPAELEDSGVYFCASSQLRGQGYTFGSGTRLTVV.

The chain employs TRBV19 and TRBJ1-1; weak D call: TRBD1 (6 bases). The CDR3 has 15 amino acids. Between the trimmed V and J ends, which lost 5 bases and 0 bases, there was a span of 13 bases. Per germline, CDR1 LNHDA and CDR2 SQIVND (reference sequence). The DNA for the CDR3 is TGTGCCAGTAGTCAGCGGACAGCCATGAACACTGAAGCTTTCTTT. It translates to CASSQRTAMNTEAFF.

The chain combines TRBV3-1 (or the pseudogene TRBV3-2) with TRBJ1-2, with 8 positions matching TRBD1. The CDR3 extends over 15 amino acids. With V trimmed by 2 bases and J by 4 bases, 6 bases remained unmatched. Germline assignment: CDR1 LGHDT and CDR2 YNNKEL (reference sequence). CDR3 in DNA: TGTGCCAGCAGCCAAACCGGGACAGGCGTCTATGGCTACACCTTC. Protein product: CASSQTGTGVYGYTF.

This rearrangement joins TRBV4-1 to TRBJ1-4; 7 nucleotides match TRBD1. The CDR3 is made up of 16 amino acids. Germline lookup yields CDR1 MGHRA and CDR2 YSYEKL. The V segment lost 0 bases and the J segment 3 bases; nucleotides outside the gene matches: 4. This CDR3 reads CASSQDPRGANEKLFF. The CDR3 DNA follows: TGCGCCAGCAGCCAAGATCCCAGGGGGGCTAATGAAAAACTGTTTTTT.

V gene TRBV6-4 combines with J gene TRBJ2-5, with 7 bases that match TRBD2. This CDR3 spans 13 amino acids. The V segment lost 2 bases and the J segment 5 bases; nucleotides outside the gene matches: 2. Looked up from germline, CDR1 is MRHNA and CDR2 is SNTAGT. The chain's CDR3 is CASSDRGGETQYF. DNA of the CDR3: TGTGCCAGCAGTGACAGGGGAGGGGAGACCCAGTACTTC.

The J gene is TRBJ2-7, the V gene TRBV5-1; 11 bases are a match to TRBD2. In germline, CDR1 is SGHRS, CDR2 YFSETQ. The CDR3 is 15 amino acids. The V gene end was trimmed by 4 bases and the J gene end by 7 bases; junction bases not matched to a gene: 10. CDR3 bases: TGCGCCAGCAGCGGGTCTAGCGGGGGGCCGAGGGAGCAGTACTTC. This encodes CASSGSSGGPREQYF.

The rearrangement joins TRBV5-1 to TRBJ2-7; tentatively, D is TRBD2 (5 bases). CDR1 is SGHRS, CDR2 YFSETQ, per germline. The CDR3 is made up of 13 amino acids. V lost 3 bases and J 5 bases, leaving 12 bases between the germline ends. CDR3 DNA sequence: TGCGCCAGCAGCTCTCCCCCCGGGAACGAGCAGTACTTC. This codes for CASSSPPGNEQYF.

The CDR3 DNA reads as TGTGCCAGCAGCCGGGGACAGGGGAGTACCGGGGAGCTGTTTTTT. Amino acids: CASSRGQGSTGELFF. The chain is built from TRBV6-4 and TRBJ2-2, with TRBD1 identical over 10 bases. Germline assignment: CDR1 MRHNA and CDR2 SNTAGT. With V trimmed by 6 bases and J by 5 bases, 6 bases remained unmatched. The CDR3 loop spans 15 amino acids.

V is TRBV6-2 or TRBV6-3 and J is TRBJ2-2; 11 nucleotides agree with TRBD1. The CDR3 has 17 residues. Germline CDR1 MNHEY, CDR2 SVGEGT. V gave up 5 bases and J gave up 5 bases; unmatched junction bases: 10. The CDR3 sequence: CASSQTPGQGVTGELFF. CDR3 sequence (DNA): TGTGCCAGCAGTCAAACTCCGGGACAGGGGGTTACCGGGGAGCTGTTTTTT.

CDR3 loop: CASRPTGTAETQYF. CDR3 DNA: TGTGCCAGCAGACCCACAGGGACCGCGGAGACCCAGTACTTC. This chain links TRBV14 with TRBJ2-5; tentatively, D is TRBD1 (6 bases). There are 14 residues in the CDR3. Germline CDR1 reads SGHDN; CDR2 reads FVKESK. V was trimmed by 6 bases and J by 5 bases, leaving 16 bases between them.

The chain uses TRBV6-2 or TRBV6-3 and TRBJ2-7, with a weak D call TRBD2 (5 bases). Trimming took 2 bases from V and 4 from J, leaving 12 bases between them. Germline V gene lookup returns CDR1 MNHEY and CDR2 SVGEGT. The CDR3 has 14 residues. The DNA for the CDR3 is TGTGCCAGCAGTTACGTGGTTTCGGGGTACGAGCAGTACTTC. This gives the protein CASSYVVSGYEQYF.